The rows below give T cell receptor beta chains drawn from one sample of a study of OX40 agonist ivuxolimab in advanced cancers. TCRdb keeps only in-frame clones here, not all; method: immunoSEQ multiplex PCR. This table holds tens of thousands of clones, roughly 90% found once. The sample here was CD4+ or CD8+ T cells sorted from blood, taken in a trial of the OX40 agonist ivuxolimab. These TCRs come from an adult with an advanced solid tumor such as melanoma, head and neck, liver or kidney cancer. Each CDR3 is given with its conserved first and last residue. The order of the fields is J gene, clone size, D gene, V gene, CDR3 protein, CDR3 DNA. D genes are given only for firm matches. Expanded clones are given a class, and other clones once, few, many or no size at all.

TRBJ2-2,-,TRBD1,TRBV9,CASSPGGGELFF,TGTGCCAGCAGCCCAGGGGGCGGGGAGCTGTTTTTT
TRBJ2-7,-,-,TRBV6-5,CASSYGLSYEQYF,TGTGCCAGCAGTTACGGGCTTTCCTACGAGCAGTACTTC
TRBJ2-7,-,TRBD2,TRBV28,CASSGGLAGAGEQYF,TGTGCCAGCAGTGGGGGACTAGCGGGAGCGGGTGAGCAGTACTTC
TRBJ1-2,medium-sized,TRBD1,TRBV19,CASSTAYDRENYGYTF,TGTGCCAGTAGTACAGCTTACGACAGGGAGAACTATGGCTACACCTTC
TRBJ2-1,-,TRBD2,TRBV5-6,CASSLELAGAIYNEQFF,TGTGCCAGCAGCTTGGAGTTAGCGGGGGCAATCTACAATGAGCAGTTCTTC
TRBJ1-1,-,-,TRBV7-8,CASSFSRNTEAFF,TGTGCCAGCAGCTTTTCTAGGAACACTGAAGCTTTCTTT
TRBJ1-1,-,-,TRBV7-2,CASSLAREMNTEAFF,TGTGCCAGCAGCCTCGCCCGGGAGATGAACACTGAAGCTTTCTTT
TRBJ1-6,-,-,TRBV6-4,CASSDSMYSPLHF,TGTGCCAGCAGTGACTCGATGTATTCACCCCTCCACTTT
TRBJ1-2,-,-,TRBV19,CASSMAVGYGYTF,TGTGCCAGTAGTATGGCGGTAGGCTATGGCTACACCTTC
TRBJ2-1,once,-,TRBV21-1,CASNDPALYGGPRYNEQFF,TGTGCCAGCAACGATCCGGCACTATATGGGGGACCCAGGTACAATGAGCAGTTCTTC
TRBJ1-1,-,-,TRBV5-1,CASSFTGYTEAFF,TGCGCCAGCAGCTTCACAGGGTACACTGAAGCTTTCTTT
TRBJ2-3,once,TRBD2,TRBV9,CASSPRTRLAGGTDTQYF,TGTGCCAGCAGCCCACGGACTCGACTAGCGGGAGGCACAGATACGCAGTATTTT
TRBJ2-7,-,-,TRBV19,CASSAGTYEQYF,TGTGCCAGTAGTGCCGGGACCTACGAGCAGTACTTC
TRBJ2-7,-,-,TRBV18,CASSPDYTYEQYF,TGTGCCAGCTCACCCGACTACACCTACGAGCAGTACTTC
TRBJ2-2,-,-,TRBV4-3,CASSQDHQNTGELFF,TGCGCCAGCAGCCAAGATCATCAGAACACCGGGGAGCTGTTTTTT
TRBJ2-7,-,-,TRBV4-3,CASSQDVGYEQYF,TGCGCCAGCAGCCAAGATGTGGGATACGAGCAGTACTTC
TRBJ2-1,-,-,TRBV19,CASSHLGGPNEQFF,TGTGCCAGTAGTCACCTGGGGGGGCCTAATGAGCAGTTCTTC
TRBJ2-2,-,TRBD2,TRBV7-8,CASSSPRTSGKNTGELFF,TGTGCCAGCAGCTCGCCCCGGACTAGCGGGAAGAACACCGGGGAGCTGTTTTTT
TRBJ1-1,few,-,TRBV30,CAWSVGTPEAFF,TGTGCCTGGAGTGTCGGGACACCTGAAGCTTTCTTT
TRBJ2-3,-,TRBD1,TRBV7-6,CASSLARTGQGFTDTQYF,TGTGCCAGCAGCTTAGCTAGGACGGGACAGGGGTTCACAGATACGCAGTATTTT
TRBJ2-7,-,TRBD2,TRBV9,CASSASGKLDEQYF,TGTGCCAGCAGCGCTAGCGGGAAATTGGACGAGCAGTACTTC
TRBJ1-4,-,TRBD1,TRBV5-6,CASSTDRGRTRIANEKLFF,TGTGCCAGCAGCACGGACAGGGGAAGAACCAGGATTGCTAATGAAAAACTGTTTTTT
TRBJ2-1,-,-,TRBV10-3,CAISPSPGQETSLAGNNEQFF,TGTGCCATCAGCCCGTCCCCGGGACAGGAGACATCCTTAGCGGGGAACAATGAGCAGTTCTTC
TRBJ1-5,-,-,TRBV5-8,CASSLTGSNQPQHF,TGTGCCAGCAGCTTAACAGGTAGCAATCAGCCCCAGCATTTT
TRBJ2-1,-,-,TRBV27,CASSLRRQTSYNEQFF,TGTGCCAGCAGCCTCAGGCGCCAAACCTCCTACAATGAGCAGTTCTTC
TRBJ1-2,-,TRBD1,TRBV27,CASSSRGGGDYGYTF,TGTGCCAGCAGTTCCCGGGGAGGGGGCGACTATGGCTACACCTTC
TRBJ2-5,-,TRBD2,TRBV15,CATTKTSGGAVGETQYF,TGTGCCACCACAAAGACTAGCGGGGGGGCCGTGGGAGAGACCCAGTACTTC
TRBJ2-2,-,-,TRBV7-8,CASSLVIGLQGGELFF,TGTGCCAGCAGCTTAGTTATCGGTCTCCAGGGCGGGGAGCTGTTTTTT
TRBJ1-1,-,-,TRBV5-4,CASSPDDSGDTEAFF,TGTGCCAGCAGCCCTGACGACAGTGGTGACACTGAAGCTTTCTTT
TRBJ2-2,-,TRBD1,TRBV11-1,CASSTRDRGLTGELFF,TGTGCCAGCAGCACACGGGACAGGGGGCTCACCGGGGAGCTGTTTTTT
TRBJ1-2,once,-,TRBV6-6,CASSYSPDLKDGYTF,TGTGCCAGCAGTTACTCCCCTGATCTTAAAGATGGCTACACCTTC
TRBJ1-2,-,TRBD1,TRBV7-9,CASSLDRDPGYTF,TGTGCCAGCAGCCTTGACAGGGATCCTGGCTACACCTTC
TRBJ2-3,-,-,TRBV25-1,CASSDAWVGTNTDTQYF,TGTGCCAGCAGTGACGCGTGGGTGGGGACAAACACAGATACGCAGTATTTT
TRBJ2-3,few,-,TRBV5-8,CASGLDRGTDTQYF,TGTGCCAGCGGGTTGGACCGAGGCACAGATACGCAGTATTTT
TRBJ2-3,-,-,TRBV9,CASSGVGGIGAQDTQYF,TGTGCCAGCAGCGGCGTAGGCGGGATTGGGGCTCAAGATACGCAGTATTTT
TRBJ2-7,-,-,TRBV9,CASSAPGRSYEQYF,TGTGCCAGCAGCGCACCCGGCAGGTCCTACGAGCAGTACTTC
TRBJ1-1,-,-,TRBV7-9,CASSYLTVGTEAFF,TGTGCCAGCAGCTATTTGACTGTGGGCACTGAAGCTTTCTTT
TRBJ2-2,once,-,TRBV28,CASSFRRVTSRELFF,TGTGCCAGCAGTTTTCGGCGGGTAACAAGCAGGGAGCTGTTTTTT
TRBJ1-2,-,-,TRBV19,CASIDTGALGYTF,TGTGCCAGTATAGATACCGGGGCTCTTGGCTACACCTTC
TRBJ1-5,-,-,TRBV4-3,CASSLNRGVGQPQHF,TGCGCCAGCAGCCTCAATAGGGGGGTGGGACAGCCCCAGCATTTT
TRBJ2-1,-,TRBD2,TRBV27,CASSYLAGVGEQFF,TGTGCCAGCAGTTATCTAGCGGGAGTAGGTGAGCAGTTCTTC
TRBJ2-7,-,-,TRBV13,CASSPWSADEQYF,TGTGCCAGCAGCCCCTGGTCGGCGGACGAGCAGTACTTC
TRBJ1-4,-,-,TRBV18,CASSPDFNEKLFF,TGTGCCAGCTCGCCCGACTTTAATGAAAAACTGTTTTTT
TRBJ2-3,-,TRBD1,TRBV7-2,CASSLSAGTGNTDTQYF,TGTGCCAGCAGCCTCAGTGCCGGGACAGGGAACACAGATACGCAGTATTTT
TRBJ2-1,-,TRBD2,TRBV28,CASSVGGLAGGYNEQFF,TGTGCCAGCAGTGTCGGTGGGCTAGCGGGGGGGTACAATGAGCAGTTCTTC
TRBJ2-1,-,-,TRBV19,CASSTGGSYNEQFF,TGTGCCAGTAGTACGGGGGGCAGCTACAATGAGCAGTTCTTC
TRBJ2-7,once,TRBD2,TRBV2,CASRDPSGRFYEQYF,TGTGCCAGCAGAGACCCTAGCGGGAGGTTCTACGAGCAGTACTTC
TRBJ1-1,-,-,TRBV11-2,CASSFEVDTEAFF,TGTGCCAGCAGCTTCGAGGTTGACACTGAAGCTTTCTTT
TRBJ1-2,-,-,TRBV7-8,CASSLAGYSLYGYTF,TGTGCCAGCAGCTTAGCGGGGTATAGTCTCTATGGCTACACCTTC
TRBJ2-2,few,-,TRBV19,CASRLAWAGELFF,TGTGCCAGTCGGCTAGCCTGGGCCGGGGAGCTGTTTTTT
TRBJ1-1,-,-,TRBV5-1,CASSLAANTEAFF,TGCGCCAGCAGCTTAGCAGCGAACACTGAAGCTTTCTTT
TRBJ2-1,-,-,TRBV4-3,CASSPNRVAEQFF,TGCGCCAGCAGCCCTAACAGGGTCGCTGAGCAGTTCTTC
TRBJ2-7,-,TRBD2,TRBV10-3,CAISAGGASMGPNYEQYF,TGTGCCATCAGTGCGGGAGGAGCCTCGATGGGGCCGAATTACGAGCAGTACTTC